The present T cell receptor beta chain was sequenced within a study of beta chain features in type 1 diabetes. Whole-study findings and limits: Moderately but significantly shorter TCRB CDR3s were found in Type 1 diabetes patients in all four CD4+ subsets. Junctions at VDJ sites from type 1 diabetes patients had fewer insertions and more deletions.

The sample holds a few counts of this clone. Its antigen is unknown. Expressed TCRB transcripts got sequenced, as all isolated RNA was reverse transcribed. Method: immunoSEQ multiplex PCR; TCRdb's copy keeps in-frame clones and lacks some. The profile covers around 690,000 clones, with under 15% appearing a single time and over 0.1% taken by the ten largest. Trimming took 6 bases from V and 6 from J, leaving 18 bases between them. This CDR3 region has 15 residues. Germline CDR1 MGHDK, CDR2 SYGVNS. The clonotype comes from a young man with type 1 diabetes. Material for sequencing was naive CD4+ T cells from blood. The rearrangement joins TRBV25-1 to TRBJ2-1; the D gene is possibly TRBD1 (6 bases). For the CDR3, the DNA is TGTGCCAGCAGCTTTCCGGGACAAGCATCCAATGAGCAGTTCTTC. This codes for CASSFPGQASNEQFF.